The 26 T cell receptor beta chains presented below share a single source sample, sequenced in a study of type 1 regulatory T cells. MiXCR, run by TCRdb on the reads, gives a single entry per CDR3 protein. The sample has over 55,000 distinct CDR3 sequences; around 68% are singletons. Their cognate antigens are unknown. The sample taken for sequencing was cultured T cells, either the whole culture or a sorted T cell fraction (not recorded which). Subset denoted: Tr1-enriched cell product generated in vitro against host alloantigens. These receptor sequences come from a human donor in good health.

The CDR3 loop is CASSQTGGRYNEQFF. Written as DNA, the CDR3 is TGTGCCAGCAGCCAAACAGGGGGAAGATACAATGAGCAGTTCTTC. V usage is TRBV3-1 and J usage is TRBJ2-1, with TRBD1 matching 8 bases. The CDR3 runs 15 residues. V lost 2 bases to trimming and J lost 4 bases; unmatched junction nucleotides: 4. From germline, CDR1 is LGHDT and CDR2 YNNKEL (reference sequence).

As for this clonotype: Because it lacks the conserved phenylalanine or tryptophan at the end, this CDR3 is likely a read error. The chain employs TRBV2 and TRBJ2-5; perhaps TRBD2 as D (6 bases). This CDR3 is 12 amino acids long. V lost 6 bases and J lost 5, with 10 bases in between. Germline V CDR1 and CDR2: SNHLY, FYNNEI. Written as DNA, the CDR3 is TGTGCCAGCAGAAGGGACTCGGAGACCCAGTACCTC. Residues: CASRRDSETQYL.

J is TRBJ1-6 and V is TRBV27, with a weak D call TRBD1 (5 bases). The CDR3 sequence is 16 residues long. The V gene's germline CDR1 is MNHEY and CDR2 SMNVEV (reference sequence). The germline V and J ends were trimmed by 1 base and 5 bases, with 12 bases remaining between them. CDR3 nucleotides: TGTGCCAGCAGTTTATTGTCCAGGGCCAATAATTCACCCCTCCACTTT. Amino acids: CASSLLSRANNSPLHF.

The chain is built from TRBV18 and TRBJ2-3, with 9 bases fitting TRBD2. Trimming at V came to 4 bases and at J to 2 bases, leaving 7 bases not matched to a gene. The germline gives CDR1 KGHSH, CDR2 LQKENI. The CDR3 has 16 amino acids. The CDR3 DNA sequence: TGTGCCAGCTCACTTCGTAGCGGGAGAGACACAGATACGCAGTATTTT. As protein: CASSLRSGRDTDTQYF.

This chain links TRBV12-5 with TRBJ2-1; 11 bases align to TRBD2. Unmatched junction bases numbered 11, after V lost 3 bases and J lost 1 base. Germline CDR1 is LGHNT and CDR2 is FRNRAP. The CDR3 covers 19 residues. The CDR3 sequence: CASGLRLAGNIPSYNEQFF. In DNA, the CDR3 is TGTGCTAGTGGTTTAAGACTAGCGGGAAATATCCCTTCCTACAATGAGCAGTTCTTC.

The chain joins TRBV6-6 to TRBJ1-6; TRBD1 aligns across 9 bases. This CDR3 comprises 14 residues. V gave up 6 bases and J gave up 8 bases; unmatched junction bases: 5. The germline gives CDR1 MNHNY, CDR2 SVGAGI (reference sequence). CDR3 sequence: CASSTWDRDSPLHF. DNA of the CDR3: TGTGCCAGCAGCACCTGGGACAGGGATTCACCCCTCCACTTT.

V is TRBV19 and J is TRBJ2-2, with D possibly called TRBD1 or TRBD2 (6 bases each). Per the germline V gene, CDR1 is LNHDA and CDR2 is SQIVND (reference sequence). The CDR3 is made up of 16 amino acids. V shed 3 bases and J shed 1 base, with 12 bases lying between them. The CDR3 region is CASSIPGGQNTGELFF. The DNA for the CDR3 is TGTGCCAGTAGTATTCCCGGGGGACAGAACACCGGGGAGCTGTTTTTT.

This clonotype came up once. V usage is TRBV5-1 and J usage is TRBJ2-1; D is undetermined. With 4 bases removed from V and 4 bases from J, the gap between germline ends came to 15 bases. The CDR3 is made up of 15 amino acids. Germline CDR1 is SGHRS and CDR2 is YFSETQ. The CDR3 DNA reads TGCGCCAGCAGCCTCGGACCTCTGGGTTACAATGAGCAGTTCTTC. Its protein product is CASSLGPLGYNEQFF. Complete variable domain (other parts from reference TRBV5-1 and TRBJ2-1): KAGVTQTPRYLIKTRGQQVTLSCSPISGHRSVSWYQQTPGQGLQFLFEYFSETQRNKGNFPGRFSGRQFSNSRSEMNVSTLELGDSALYLCASSLGPLGYNEQFFGPGTRLTVL.

This clonotype was counted between two and nine times. The chain recombines TRBV5-6 with TRBJ2-5; a possible D gene is TRBD2 (5 bases). The V end lost 6 bases, the J end lost 5 bases, and 20 bases lay between the germline ends. Germline-derived CDR1 and CDR2 are SGHDT and YYEEEE. The CDR3 has 15 amino acids. The CDR3 DNA reads as TGTGCCAGCAAGGTAGCGCCAACCGTAGCGGAGACCCAGTACTTC. Protein: CASKVAPTVAETQYF.

The rearrangement links TRBV6-5 to TRBJ2-7; TRBD2 aligns across 7 bases. This CDR3 spans 13 amino acids. In germline, CDR1 is MNHEY, CDR2 SVGAGI. Trimming removed 6 bases from V and 1 base from J; junction bases left unmatched: 3. CDR3 coding DNA: TGTGCCAGCAGGAACGGGGGGTCCTACGAGCAGTACTTC. Residues: CASRNGGSYEQYF.

Only a few counts were recorded for this clonotype. This chain links TRBV9 with TRBJ2-5, with TRBD2 matching over 7 bases. V lost 4 bases and J lost 4; bases outside the gene matches: 10. This CDR3 comprises 15 residues. CDR1 and CDR2 (germline): SGDLS, YYNGEE. The CDR3 loop reads CASSPDAWGGETQYF. The CDR3 DNA reads TGTGCCAGCAGCCCCGACGCCTGGGGGGGAGAGACCCAGTACTTC.

Only a few counts were recorded for this clonotype. V and J are TRBV27 and TRBJ2-7; D is tentatively TRBD1 or TRBD2 (6 bases each). There are 13 residues in the CDR3. Germline V gene data show CDR1 as MNHEY and CDR2 as SMNVEV (reference sequence). V was trimmed by 5 bases and J by 6 bases, leaving 14 bases between them. The CDR3 DNA is TGTGCCAGCAGTCCTCAAGGGGGGCTCGAGCAGTACTTC. It yields the protein CASSPQGGLEQYF.

The chain is built from TRBV20-1 and TRBJ2-7; 11 nucleotides match TRBD2. Germline V gene lookup returns CDR1 DFQATT and CDR2 SNEGSKA (reference sequence). The V and J ends lost 5 bases and 0 bases, in that order; junction bases with no gene match: 3. This CDR3 region has 14 residues. As DNA, the CDR3 is TGCAGTGCTCACACTAGCGGGAGCTCCTACGAGCAGTACTTC. Its protein product is CSAHTSGSSYEQYF.

This chain connects TRBV6-6 to TRBJ2-7, with 11 bases identical to TRBD2. V shed 4 bases and J 5 bases; nucleotides not matched to a gene: 10. The germline gives CDR1 MNHNY, CDR2 SVGAGI (reference sequence). This CDR3 is 16 amino acids long. The CDR3 nucleotides are TGTGCCAGCAGTTTAATGTCTCCGGGACTAGCGGACGAGCAGTACTTC. It specifies CASSLMSPGLADEQYF.

This clonotype turned up a few times. This chain uses TRBV19 with TRBJ2-1, with 12 bases lining up with TRBD2. The germline V gene has CDR1 LNHDA and CDR2 SQIVND (reference sequence). This CDR3 contains 16 residues. V shed 2 bases and J 5 bases; nucleotides not matched to a gene: 4. CDR3 residues: CASSISLAGGHNEQFF. CDR3 nucleotides: TGTGCCAGTAGTATATCCCTAGCGGGAGGGCACAATGAGCAGTTCTTC.

V and J are TRBV28 and TRBJ2-5, with D unresolved. Trimming took off 7 bases at V and 7 bases at J, with 13 bases between the two ends. This CDR3 contains 12 residues. The germline CDR1 and CDR2 sequences are MDHEN and SYDVKM. CDR3 region: CASKTLDGTQYF. CDR3 DNA sequence: TGTGCCAGCAAGACACTGGATGGGACCCAGTACTTC.

This clonotype has just a few counts. The chain links TRBV5-4 to TRBJ2-5; D possibly matches TRBD1 or TRBD2 (6 bases each). The V and J ends lost 3 bases and 5 bases respectively, with 11 bases between them. CDR1 is SGHNT and CDR2 is YYREEE in the germline V gene (reference sequence). The length of the CDR3 is 13 residues. CDR3 bases: TGTGCCAGCAGCTCCGGGGGCAGGGAGACCCAGTACTTC. Translating it yields CASSSGGRETQYF.

This chain joins TRBV5-1 and TRBJ2-1; D call uncertain. The CDR3 is made up of 13 amino acids. Deletions cut 2 bases from V and 5 bases from J, with 8 bases between. Germline CDR1 reads SGHRS; CDR2 reads YFSETQ. In DNA, the CDR3 is TGCGCCAGCAGCTTACGGGCCGACAATGAGCAGTTCTTC. Translating it yields CASSLRADNEQFF.

CDR3 loop: CASSPWGEEKLFF. The CDR3 DNA is TGTGCCAGCAGCCCGTGGGGGGAGGAAAAACTGTTTTTT. The chain recombines TRBV3-1 with TRBJ1-4, with D perhaps matching TRBD1 (5 bases). The germline V and J ends were trimmed by 4 bases and 8 bases, with 11 bases remaining between them. The CDR3 runs 13 residues. Germline V gene sequence: CDR1 LGHDT, CDR2 YNNKEL (reference sequence).

J is TRBJ1-5 and V is TRBV20-1; 11 nucleotides match TRBD1. CDR3 length equals 19 residues. V gave up 0 bases and J gave up 0 bases; unmatched junction bases: 10. Germline V gene lookup returns CDR1 DFQATT and CDR2 SNEGSKA (reference sequence). The CDR3 DNA reads TGCAGTGCTAGAGATCTCGGGACAGGGGGTGGGTATAGCAATCAGCCCCAGCATTTT. Encoded protein: CSARDLGTGGGYSNQPQHF.

This chain joins TRBV20-1 and TRBJ2-7, with a possible D match to TRBD2 (7 bases). The germline V gene has CDR1 DFQATT and CDR2 SNEGSKA (reference sequence). The CDR3 runs to 14 residues. Trimming took 5 bases from V and 9 from J, leaving 23 bases between them. The CDR3 loop reads CSALGEGGTDVQYF. For the CDR3, the DNA is TGCAGTGCTCTCGGTGAGGGGGGGACGGACGTGCAGTACTTC.

This clonotype was seen a few times. The CDR3 sequence is CATSRGGTGSSNQPQHF. The CDR3 DNA follows: TGTGCCACCAGCAGAGGTGGGACAGGGAGTAGCAATCAGCCCCAGCATTTT. The rearrangement joins TRBV15 to TRBJ1-5, with TRBD1 matching 9 bases. The CDR3 has 17 amino acids. The trim removed 1 base at V and 0 bases at J, leaving 4 bases unmatched. The germline V gene has CDR1 LNHNV and CDR2 YYDKDF (reference sequence).

This sequence joins TRBV28 and TRBJ2-2; unclear D gene. Between the trimmed V and J ends, which lost 7 bases and 2 bases, there was a span of 11 bases. Germline CDR1 MDHEN, CDR2 SYDVKM. The CDR3 totals 14 residues. CDR3 in amino acids: CASTHPTNTGELFF. In DNA form, the CDR3 reads TGTGCCAGCACTCATCCGACTAACACCGGGGAGCTGTTTTTT. Together with reference TRBV28 and TRBJ2-2, the CDR3 gives the full variable domain: DVKVTQSSRYLVKRTGEKVFLECVQDMDHENMFWYRQDPGLGLRLIYFSYDVKMKEKGDIPEGYSVSREKKERFSLILESASTNQTSMYLCASTHPTNTGELFFGEGSRLTVL.

The chain is built from TRBV19 and TRBJ1-5; a possible D gene is TRBD1 (6 bases). The CDR3 length is 14 residues. Trimming shortened V by 9 bases and J by 2 bases, and 14 bases separated the two germline ends. Germline V gene sequence: CDR1 LNHDA, CDR2 SQIVND (reference sequence). CDR3 in amino acids: CARPRDTGNQPQHF. CDR3 DNA: TGTGCCAGACCCCGGGACACAGGCAATCAGCCCCAGCATTTT.

For the CDR3, the DNA is TGTGCCAGCAGTTTTTATTCGGACAGGGGGCGGAATGAGCAGTTCTTC. Protein product: CASSFYSDRGRNEQFF. This rearrangement joins TRBV27 to TRBJ2-1; 11 bases match TRBD1. CDR1 is MNHEY and CDR2 is SMNVEV in the germline V gene (reference sequence). The CDR3 totals 16 residues. Unmatched junction bases numbered 8, after V lost 3 bases and J lost 7 bases.

V and J are TRBV10-3 and TRBJ1-6, with 7 bases aligning to TRBD1. The CDR3 runs to 14 residues. J was trimmed by 12 bases and V by 3 bases; bases with no gene match: 8. Looked up from germline, CDR1 is ENHRY and CDR2 is SYGVKD. This CDR3 is CAISDSRQGLPLHF. The DNA of the CDR3 is TGTGCCATCAGTGACTCCCGACAGGGACTACCCCTCCACTTT.